One and the same sample provided the 8 T cell receptor beta chains below, sequenced in a study of CD8 T cells in ankylosing spondylitis. TCRdb reprocessed the 5' RACE reads via MiXCR and lists one record per CDR3 protein. The sample includes 250,000 to 400,000 distinct CDR3 sequences, approximately 10% of them seen just once. Source material: blood, either unsorted or a sorted T cell fraction (not recorded which). The receptors come from a female donor with ankylosing spondylitis or in good health (not recorded which).

This clonotype turned up a few times. The chain employs TRBV20-1 and TRBJ2-4; 12 bases agree with TRBD2. Germline V gene data show CDR1 as DFQATT and CDR2 as SNEGSKA (reference sequence). The CDR3 is made up of 15 amino acids. Losses at the gene ends were 3 bases for V and 8 bases for J; bases not matched to a gene: 8. This CDR3 reads CSARAGTSGSDIQYF. The DNA of the CDR3 is TGCAGTGCTAGGGCCGGGACTAGCGGGTCAGACATTCAGTACTTC.

The gene calls are TRBV20-1 and TRBJ2-1; 8 bases fit TRBD2. Unmatched junction bases numbered 8, after V lost 6 bases and J lost 10 bases. This CDR3 comprises 12 residues. From germline, CDR1 is DFQATT and CDR2 SNEGSKA (reference sequence). The CDR3: CSAVGTRDEQFF. DNA of the CDR3: TGCAGTGCCGTGGGGACTAGAGACGAGCAGTTCTTC.

The chain has TRBV20-1 and TRBJ2-2; D possibly uses TRBD1 or TRBD2 (5 bases each). This CDR3 region has 13 residues. With 5 bases removed from V and 7 bases from J, the gap between germline ends came to 14 bases. The germline V gene has CDR1 DFQATT and CDR2 SNEGSKA (reference sequence). The CDR3 here is CSAAGRGGGELFF. DNA for the CDR3: TGCAGTGCTGCCGGACGGGGCGGCGGGGAGCTGTTTTTT.

The table lists this clonotype with a few counts. J is TRBJ2-1 and V is TRBV21-1; the table gives TRBD1 as D, unverified against the DNA. TRBV21-1 is an annotated pseudogene. This CDR3 comprises 17 residues. This CDR3 is CASSRCLGGQEHNEQFF. The CDR3 DNA sequence: TGTGCCAGCAGCAGATGTCTAGGGGGACAGGAGCACAATGAGCAGTTCTTC.

The chain employs TRBV6-2 or TRBV6-3 and TRBJ2-4; 7 nucleotides line up with TRBD2. Germline loops: CDR1 MNHEY, CDR2 SVGEGT. V gave up 7 bases and J gave up 6 bases; unmatched junction bases: 12. The CDR3 spans 15 residues. CDR3 in amino acids: CASTSDDGGRNIQYF. CDR3 bases: TGTGCCAGCACCTCAGACGACGGGGGGAGAAACATTCAGTACTTC.

This clonotype was recorded many times. The chain couples TRBV12-3 or TRBV12-4 to TRBJ2-1, with a weak D call TRBD2 (6 bases). The CDR3 runs to 14 residues. V lost 1 base, J lost 10 bases, and 14 bases lay in between. CDR3: CASSLVGLGAEQFF. Written as DNA, the CDR3 is TGTGCCAGCAGTTTAGTGGGACTCGGCGCCGAGCAGTTCTTC.

This clonotype occurred a few times. J is TRBJ1-6 and V is TRBV6-5; D call uncertain. This CDR3 has 19 residues. Trimming pared 0 bases from V and 7 bases from J, leaving 22 bases between. From germline, CDR1 is MNHEY and CDR2 SVGAGI. Here the CDR3 DNA reads TGTGCCAGCAGTTACTCGATACCCACACTCGTCAGCCTGAATTCACCCCTCCACTTT. As protein: CASSYSIPTLVSLNSPLHF.

This clonotype was seen at least ten times. This chain connects TRBV12-3 or TRBV12-4 to TRBJ2-1, with 7 nucleotides matching TRBD1. The CDR3 is 16 residues long. The V segment lost 2 bases and the J segment 6 bases; nucleotides outside the gene matches: 10. The CDR3 is CASSLSPLYRGNEQFF. The CDR3, as DNA: TGTGCCAGCAGTTTATCCCCACTGTACAGGGGCAATGAGCAGTTCTTC.